This T cell receptor (beta chain) was captured in a study of cytomegalovirus exposure and HLA in healthy donors. At sampling all donors were nominally healthy, likely with unrecorded immune exposures. The study ran its PCR with 60 Vbeta and 13 Jbeta primers. The repertoire was sequenced with immunoSEQ multiplex PCR; TCRdb's copy has only in-frame clones and lacks some. The repertoire holds fewer than 65,000 clones, with about 72% as singletons. The length of the CDR3 is 14 residues. Trimming cost V 6 bases and J 3 bases; bases outside gene matches: 5. From germline, CDR1 is SNHLY and CDR2 FYNNEI. The receptor comes from a woman between 40 and 50 years old in good health and CMV-seropositive. J is TRBJ2-5 and V is TRBV2; 9 bases fit TRBD1. Sequencing was carried out using PBMCs. The DNA for the CDR3 is TGTGCCAGCAGCCAGACAGGGGGTGAAGAGACCCAGTACTTC. Protein product: CASSQTGGEETQYF.